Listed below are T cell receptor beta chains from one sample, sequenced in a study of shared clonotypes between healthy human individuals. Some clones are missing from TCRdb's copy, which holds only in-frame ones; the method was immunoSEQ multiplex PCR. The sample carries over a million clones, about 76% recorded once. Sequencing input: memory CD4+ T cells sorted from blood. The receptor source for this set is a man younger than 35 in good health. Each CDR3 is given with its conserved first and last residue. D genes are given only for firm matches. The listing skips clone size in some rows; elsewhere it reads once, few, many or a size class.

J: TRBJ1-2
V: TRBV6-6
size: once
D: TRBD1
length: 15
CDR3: CASSSRDRGNYGYTF
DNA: TGTGCCAGCAGTTCCCGGGACAGGGGTAACTATGGCTACACCTTC

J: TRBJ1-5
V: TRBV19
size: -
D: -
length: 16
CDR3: CASSDIPRLGDQPQHF
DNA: TGTGCCAGTAGCGACATACCCCGACTGGGAGATCAGCCCCAGCATTTT

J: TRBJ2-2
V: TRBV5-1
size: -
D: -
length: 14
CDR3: CASSFGGAVQELFF
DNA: TGCGCCAGCAGCTTTGGTGGAGCGGTGCAAGAGCTGTTTTTT

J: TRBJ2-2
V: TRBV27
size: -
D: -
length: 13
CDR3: CASRVLGTGELFF
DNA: TGTGCCAGCAGGGTTCTAGGAACCGGGGAGCTGTTTTTT

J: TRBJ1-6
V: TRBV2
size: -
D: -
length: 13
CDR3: CATRLGNGSPLHF
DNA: TGTGCCACTCGACTAGGGAATGGGTCACCCCTCCACTTT

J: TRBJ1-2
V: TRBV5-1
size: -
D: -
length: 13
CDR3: CASSLGGSYGYTF
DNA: TGCGCCAGCAGCTTGGGAGGCAGCTATGGCTACACCTTC

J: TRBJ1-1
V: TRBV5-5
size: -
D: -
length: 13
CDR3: CASSQSRSTEAFF
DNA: TGTGCCAGCAGCCAGAGCCGGAGTACTGAAGCTTTCTTT

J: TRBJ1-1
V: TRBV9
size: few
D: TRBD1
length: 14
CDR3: CASSAGQGNTEAFF
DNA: TGTGCCAGCAGCGCGGGACAGGGGAACACTGAAGCTTTCTTT

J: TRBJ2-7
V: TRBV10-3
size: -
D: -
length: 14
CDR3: CAISENAGSYEQYF
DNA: TGTGCCATCAGTGAGAATGCAGGGAGCTACGAGCAGTACTTC

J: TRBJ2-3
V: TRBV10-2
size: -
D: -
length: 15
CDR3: CASSESNTLTDTQYF
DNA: TGCGCCAGCAGTGAGTCTAATACGCTCACAGATACGCAGTATTTT

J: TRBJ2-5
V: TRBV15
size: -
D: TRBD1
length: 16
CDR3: CATSRKTGGLQETQYF
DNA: TGTGCCACCAGCAGAAAAACAGGGGGCCTACAAGAGACCCAGTACTTC

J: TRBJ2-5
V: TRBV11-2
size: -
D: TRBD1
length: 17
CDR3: CASSPQQGVYPKETQYF
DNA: TGTGCCAGCAGCCCACAGCAGGGGGTCTACCCCAAAGAGACCCAGTACTTC

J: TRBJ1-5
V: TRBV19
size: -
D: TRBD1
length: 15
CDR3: CASRKTGVSNQPQHF
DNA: TGTGCCAGTAGAAAAACAGGGGTTAGCAATCAGCCCCAGCATTTT

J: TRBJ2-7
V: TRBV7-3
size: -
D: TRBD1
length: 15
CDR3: CASTLRGFSSYEQYF
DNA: TGTGCCAGCACCCTCAGGGGGTTTTCCTCCTACGAGCAGTACTTC

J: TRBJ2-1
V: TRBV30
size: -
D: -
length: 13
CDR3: CAWSAQSALGQFF
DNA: TGTGCCTGGAGTGCGCAGTCCGCCTTGGGGCAGTTCTTC

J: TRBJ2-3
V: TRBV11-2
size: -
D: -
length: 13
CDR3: CASSPRLGDTQYF
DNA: TGTGCCAGCAGCCCCCGTCTGGGGGATACGCAGTATTTT

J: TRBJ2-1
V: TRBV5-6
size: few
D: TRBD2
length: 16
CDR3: CASSGLPGLAGDEQFF
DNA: TGTGCCAGCAGCGGACTACCGGGACTAGCGGGTGATGAGCAGTTCTTC

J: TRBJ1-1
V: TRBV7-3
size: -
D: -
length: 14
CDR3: CASSFQGSGTEAFF
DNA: TGTGCCAGCAGCTTTCAGGGGTCGGGAACTGAAGCTTTCTTT

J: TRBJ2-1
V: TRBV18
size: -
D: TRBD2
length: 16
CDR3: CASSPGTRTSGSQQFF
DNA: TGTGCCAGCTCACCAGGTACGCGGACTAGCGGCTCCCAGCAGTTCTTC

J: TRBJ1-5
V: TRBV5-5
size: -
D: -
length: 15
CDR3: CASSLGAGINQPQHF
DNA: TGTGCCAGCAGCCTGGGGGCAGGGATCAATCAGCCCCAGCATTTT

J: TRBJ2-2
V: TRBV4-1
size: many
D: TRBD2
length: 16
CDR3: CASSQDPGGTLKKLFF
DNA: TGCGCCAGCAGCCAAGATCCGGGGGGAACACTGAAGAAGCTGTTTTTT

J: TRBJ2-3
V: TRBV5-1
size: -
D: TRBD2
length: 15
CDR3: CASRPGGGPTDTQYF
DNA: TGCGCCAGCAGGCCAGGCGGGGGACCGACAGATACGCAGTATTTT

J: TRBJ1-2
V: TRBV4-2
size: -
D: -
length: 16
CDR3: CASSQDYTDRSYGYTF
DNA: TGTGCCAGCAGCCAAGATTACACCGACAGGAGCTATGGCTACACCTTC

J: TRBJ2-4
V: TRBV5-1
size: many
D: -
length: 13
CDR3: CASSLTLGNIQYF
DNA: TGCGCCAGCAGCTTGACATTAGGAAACATTCAGTACTTC

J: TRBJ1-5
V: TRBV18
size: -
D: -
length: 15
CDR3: CASSPQGGNNQPQHF
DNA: TGTGCCAGCTCACCACAAGGAGGGAACAATCAGCCCCAGCATTTT

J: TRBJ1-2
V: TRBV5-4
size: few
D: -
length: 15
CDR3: CASSLVDGRDYGYTF
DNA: TGTGCCAGCAGCTTGGTAGATGGGCGGGACTATGGCTACACCTTC

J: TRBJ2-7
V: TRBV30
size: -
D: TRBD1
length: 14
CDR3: CAWSGTGGGYEQYF
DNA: TGTGCCTGGAGTGGGACAGGGGGCGGTTACGAGCAGTACTTC

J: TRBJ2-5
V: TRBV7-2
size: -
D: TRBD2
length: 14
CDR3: CASSFASGTETQYF
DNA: TGTGCCAGCAGCTTCGCTAGCGGGACGGAGACCCAGTACTTC

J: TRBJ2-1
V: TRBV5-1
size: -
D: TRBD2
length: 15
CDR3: CASSLPAGTGNEQFF
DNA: TGCGCCAGCAGTTTACCAGCGGGAACGGGCAATGAGCAGTTCTTC

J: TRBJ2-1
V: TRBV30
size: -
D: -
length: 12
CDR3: CAWSVHGNEQFF
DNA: TGTGCCTGGAGTGTACACGGCAATGAGCAGTTCTTC

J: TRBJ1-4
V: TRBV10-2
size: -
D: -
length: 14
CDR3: CASSEAGSGEKLFF
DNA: TGCGCCAGCAGTGAGGCAGGGAGCGGTGAAAAACTGTTTTTT

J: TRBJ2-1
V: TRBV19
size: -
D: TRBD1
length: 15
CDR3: CASSPWDRAGNEQFF
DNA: TGTGCCAGTAGTCCCTGGGACAGGGCCGGGAATGAGCAGTTCTTC

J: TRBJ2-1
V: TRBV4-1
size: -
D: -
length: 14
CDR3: CASSQDLGLREQFF
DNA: TGCGCCAGCAGCCAAGATTTAGGGCTAAGGGAGCAGTTCTTC

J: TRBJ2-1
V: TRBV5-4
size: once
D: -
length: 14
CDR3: CASSSGLPDNEQFF
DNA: TGTGCCAGCAGCTCGGGGCTACCCGACAATGAGCAGTTCTTC

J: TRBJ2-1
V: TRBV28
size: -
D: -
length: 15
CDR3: CASSLGGARYNEQFF
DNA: TGTGCCAGCAGTTTGGGCGGGGCCCGATACAATGAGCAGTTCTTC

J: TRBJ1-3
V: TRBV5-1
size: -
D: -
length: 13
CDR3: CASTAQGGNTIYF
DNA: TGCGCCAGCACCGCACAGGGAGGAAACACCATATATTTT

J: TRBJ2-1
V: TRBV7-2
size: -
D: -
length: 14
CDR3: CASSLRAGASEQFF
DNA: TGTGCCAGCAGCTTGAGGGCCGGGGCGTCTGAGCAGTTCTTC

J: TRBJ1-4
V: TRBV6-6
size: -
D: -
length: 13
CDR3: CASSPRGDGKLFF
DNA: TGTGCCAGCAGCCCGCGGGGGGATGGAAAACTGTTTTTT

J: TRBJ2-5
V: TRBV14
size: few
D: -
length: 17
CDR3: CASSQKRGFRFQETQYF
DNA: TGTGCCAGCAGCCAAAAAAGGGGTTTCAGGTTTCAAGAGACCCAGTACTTC

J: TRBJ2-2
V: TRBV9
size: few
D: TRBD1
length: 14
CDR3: CASSRTGGTGELFF
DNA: TGTGCCAGCAGCCGGACAGGGGGGACCGGGGAGCTGTTTTTT

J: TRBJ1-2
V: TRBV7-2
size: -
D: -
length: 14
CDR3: CASSLGGSGYGYTF
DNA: TGTGCCAGCAGCTTAGGCGGTAGCGGCTATGGCTACACCTTC

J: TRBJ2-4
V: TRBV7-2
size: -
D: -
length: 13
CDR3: CASSTPAKNIQYF
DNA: TGTGCCAGCAGCACTCCAGCCAAAAACATTCAGTACTTC

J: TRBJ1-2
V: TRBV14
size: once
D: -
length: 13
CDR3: CASSQDRVYGYTF
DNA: TGTGCCAGCAGCCAAGACAGGGTCTATGGCTACACCTTC

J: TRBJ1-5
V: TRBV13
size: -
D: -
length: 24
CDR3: CASSFPPGRSHTHDALCSNQPQHF
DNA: TGTGCCAGCAGCTTCCCGCCGGGGAGAAGTCACACTCATGATGCACTGTGTAGCAATCAGCCCCAGCATTTT

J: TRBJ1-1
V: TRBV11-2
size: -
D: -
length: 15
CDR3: CASSFRWGTNTEAFF
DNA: TGTGCCAGCAGCTTCCGGTGGGGGACGAACACTGAAGCTTTCTTT